This T cell receptor (beta chain) is drawn from a study of CD8+CD57+ T cells in acquired aplastic anemia. Whole-study findings and limits: Patients and controls turned out to have more than 25 CD8+ CDR3 sequences in common.

All sequencing subjects had displayed CD8+CD57+ cell expansion on flow cytometry. As a group, the patients uniformly had severe acquired aplastic anemia. None of the patients had been given any therapy when their blood was sampled. About this clonotype itself: Its antigen remains unknown.

The CDR3 loop spans 14 amino acids. Germline V gives CDR1 DFQATT, CDR2 SNEGSKA (reference sequence). V lost 4 bases, J lost 0 bases, and 3 bases stayed unmatched. Both TCR beta VDJ combination and CDR3 sequence profiling were carried out. Genomic DNA was the template for this profiling. MiXCR, run by TCRdb on the reads, gives a single entry per CDR3 protein. The repertoire holds some 92,000 distinct CDR3 sequences, 55% to 70% seen once, with roughly 60% in the top ten. Sequencing was performed on sorted CD4+, CD8+, or CD8+CD57+ T cells (not recorded which) from PBMCs. The receptor's source is a human donor with aplastic anemia. This chain uses TRBV20-1 with TRBJ2-3; 8 bases line up with TRBD2. The CDR3, as DNA: TGCAGTGCTACAGCGGGGGAGAGCACAGATACGCAGTATTTT. As protein: CSATAGESTDTQYF.